The following is a T cell receptor (beta chain) sequence with its context. Its target is not known. The CDR3 length is 16 residues. With 4 bases clipped from V and 7 bases from J, the junction kept 14 bases outside the gene matches. Germline CDR1 PRHDT, CDR2 FYEKMQ (reference sequence). This record comes from a study of cytomegalovirus exposure and HLA in healthy donors. Study conclusions and caveats: Exclusion as indistinguishable affected some V segments, including TRBV6-2 and TRBV6-3. Solely CMV serostatus was available to characterize immune exposure.

The PCR ran on 60 Vbeta and 13 Jbeta primers. Sequenced by immunoSEQ multiplex PCR; TCRdb stores in-frame clones only, minus some. The sample has around 130,000 clones, 75% to 80% seen once. The rearrangement uses TRBV13 and TRBJ2-7, with 9 bases lining up with TRBD2. This sequence was found in a woman between 55 and 75 years old in good health and CMV-seronegative. The specimen was PBMCs. The CDR3 loop reads CASSSGLAKKGWEQYF. The CDR3 DNA reads TGTGCCAGCAGCTCAGGACTAGCGAAAAAGGGATGGGAGCAGTACTTC.